A selection of T cell receptor beta chains follows, all from one sample in a study of blood T cells in healthy people across ages. In TCRdb, the 5' RACE reads were re-called with MiXCR into one record per CDR3 protein. This table holds about 1.1 million distinct CDR3 sequences, 30% to 40% found once. The source material was blood. The receptors shown here come from a man aged 18 to 29 in good health. CDR3s include the opening cysteine and the closing phenylalanine or tryptophan. A D gene is named only where the DNA matches it firmly. Clone size is shown for a subset of rows, as once, few, many or a class of expanded clone.

TRBD2 | TRBJ2-3 | 14 | TRBV20-1 | - | CSAARGVGTDTQYF | TGCAGTGCTGCCCGGGGGGTTGGCACAGATACGCAGTATTTT
- | TRBJ2-3 | 13 | TRBV5-1 | - | CASSLVRERTQYF | TGCGCCAGCAGCTTGGTTCGCGAGAGGACGCAGTATTTT
TRBD1 | TRBJ2-3 | 16 | TRBV12-3/TRBV12-4 | - | CASSRSGTASTDTQYF | TGTGCCAGCAGCCGATCCGGGACAGCTAGCACAGATACGCAGTATTTT
- | TRBJ2-2 | 14 | TRBV29-1 | - | CSAGRTENTGELFF | TGCAGCGCCGGTAGGACAGAGAACACCGGGGAGCTGTTTTTT
- | TRBJ2-1 | 10 | TRBV29-1 | many | CSVALDEQFF | TGCAGCGTTGCCCTGGATGAGCAGTTCTTC
- | TRBJ2-1 | 15 | TRBV5-1 | - | CASSLTTSRNNEQFF | TGCGCCAGCAGCTTAACGACCTCTCGGAATAATGAGCAGTTCTTC
- | TRBJ1-2 | 15 | TRBV25-1 | few | CASSALNGQLYGYTF | TGTGCCAGCAGCGCACTTAACGGCCAACTCTATGGCTACACCTTC
TRBD2 | TRBJ2-1 | 13 | TRBV5-1 | - | CASRTGTSNEQFF | TGCGCCAGCAGGACCGGGACTAGTAATGAGCAGTTCTTC
TRBD1 | TRBJ1-4 | 16 | TRBV7-8 | - | CASSLVPGGTNEKLFF | TGTGCCAGCAGCTTAGTCCCAGGGGGTACTAATGAAAAACTGTTTTTT
- | TRBJ2-7 | 17 | TRBV9 | - | CASSRLGGADSYNEQYF | TGTGCCAGCAGCCGATTGGGGGGGGCCGATTCCTACAATGAGCAGTACTTC
- | TRBJ2-4 | 13 | TRBV7-2 | few | CASSLGRVDIQYF | TGTGCCAGCAGCTTAGGCAGGGTTGACATTCAGTACTTC
- | TRBJ1-1 | 16 | TRBV5-6 | once | CASTRIGTGMNTEAFF | TGTGCCAGCACGCGAATCGGGACGGGAATGAACACTGAAGCTTTCTTT
TRBD1 | TRBJ2-2 | 16 | TRBV20-1 | - | CSSPGQVGHGTGELFF | TGCAGTTCTCCCGGACAGGTGGGACACGGTACCGGGGAGCTGTTTTTT
TRBD1 | TRBJ1-1 | 14 | TRBV10-3 | - | CAISSGGQLHEAFF | TGTGCCATCAGTTCAGGGGGACAGCTACATGAAGCTTTCTTT
- | TRBJ1-2 | 18 | TRBV20-1 | - | CSARDDRVSGGGNYGYTF | TGCAGTGCTAGAGATGATAGAGTGTCCGGAGGAGGAAACTATGGCTACACCTTC
TRBD1 | TRBJ1-1 | 15 | TRBV7-9 | - | CASSQLRQGAPEAFF | TGTGCCAGCAGCCAACTTAGACAGGGGGCCCCTGAAGCTTTCTTT
TRBD2 | TRBJ2-5 | 15 | TRBV6-1 | - | CASSAASGGQETQYF | TGTGCCAGCAGTGCCGCTAGCGGGGGGCAAGAGACCCAGTACTTC
- | TRBJ2-2 | 11 | TRBV20-1 | - | CSAIHFGELFF | TGCAGTGCTATACACTTCGGGGAGCTGTTTTTT
- | TRBJ1-1 | 13 | TRBV6-5 | few | CAIVGRRGTEAFF | TGTGCCATCGTTGGGCGACGAGGCACTGAAGCTTTCTTT
- | TRBJ1-1 | 15 | TRBV9 | - | CASSGLRTSSTEAFF | TGTGCCAGCAGCGGTTTACGGACGTCTTCCACTGAAGCTTTCTTT
- | TRBJ2-5 | 13 | TRBV11-2 | - | CASSLEVSGLQYF | TGTGCCAGCAGCTTAGAGGTTTCGGGGTTACAGTACTTC
- | TRBJ2-1 | 16 | TRBV20-1 | few | CSASSTTTNPNNEQFF | TGCAGTGCTAGCTCCACCACCACCAATCCTAACAATGAGCAGTTCTTC
- | TRBJ1-1 | 17 | TRBV6-1 | once | CASSLTPQAAMNTEAFF | TGTGCCAGCAGCTTGACCCCCCAAGCTGCGATGAACACTGAAGCTTTCTTT
TRBD2 | TRBJ2-5 | 18 | TRBV6-2/TRBV6-3 | - | CASSYDDGTSGNQETQYF | TGTGCCAGCAGTTACGACGATGGGACTAGCGGGAACCAAGAGACCCAGTACTTC
TRBD2 | TRBJ2-7 | 14 | TRBV7-2 | - | CASKGLAESYEQYF | TGTGCCAGCAAAGGACTAGCGGAGTCCTACGAGCAGTACTTC
- | TRBJ2-7 | 13 | TRBV12-3/TRBV12-4 | - | CASSSYSSYEQYF | TGTGCCAGCAGTTCGTACAGCTCCTACGAGCAGTACTTC
TRBD1 | TRBJ1-4 | 15 | TRBV4-1 | few | CASSQLQGSAEKLFF | TGCGCCAGCAGCCAACTACAGGGGTCGGCTGAAAAACTGTTTTTT
- | TRBJ1-2 | 12 | TRBV6-6 | few | CASSHTAYGYTF | TGTGCCAGCAGTCATACAGCTTATGGCTACACCTTC
- | TRBJ1-1 | 13 | TRBV29-1 | - | CSAAGHLNTEAFF | TGCAGCGCAGCGGGACACCTGAACACTGAAGCTTTCTTT
- | TRBJ2-3 | 14 | TRBV29-1 | many | CSVLTATSTDTQYF | TGCAGCGTCCTGACAGCTACTAGCACAGATACGCAGTATTTT
TRBD1 | TRBJ1-2 | 13 | TRBV29-1 | - | CSVDRGQGDGYTF | TGCAGCGTTGACAGGGGGCAGGGCGATGGCTACACCTTC
- | TRBJ2-5 | 15 | TRBV9 | - | CASSVAGGPQGTQYF | TGTGCCAGCAGCGTAGCTGGGGGGCCCCAAGGGACCCAGTACTTC
- | TRBJ1-2 | 14 | TRBV18 | - | CASSPQEGTYGYTF | TGTGCCAGCTCACCACAGGAGGGGACCTATGGCTACACCTTC
- | TRBJ1-2 | 15 | TRBV19 | - | CASSVGRQVSAGYTF | TGTGCTAGTAGTGTCGGTCGACAGGTTTCGGCTGGCTACACCTTC
- | TRBJ2-4 | 15 | TRBV6-1 | few | CASSEVRDPKNIQYF | TGTGCCAGCAGTGAAGTGAGGGATCCCAAAAACATTCAGTACTTC
- | TRBJ1-2 | 13 | TRBV12-3/TRBV12-4 | - | CASGSEARYGYTF | TGTGCCAGCGGTTCGGAGGCCCGCTATGGCTACACCTTC
TRBD1 | TRBJ2-1 | 13 | TRBV7-9 | many | CASSSGTDNEQFF | TGTGCCAGCAGCTCAGGGACAGACAATGAGCAGTTCTTC
- | TRBJ2-3 | 14 | TRBV12-3/TRBV12-4 | many | CASSPRTVTDTQYF | TGTGCCAGCAGTCCCCGGACAGTGACAGATACGCAGTATTTT
- | TRBJ2-1 | 11 | TRBV2 | - | CASKTGNEQFF | TGTGCCAGCAAGACGGGCAATGAGCAGTTCTTC
- | TRBJ2-4 | 16 | TRBV4-1 | few | CASSQVQLLAKNIQYF | TGCGCCAGCAGCCAAGTACAGCTCCTAGCCAAAAACATTCAGTACTTC
- | TRBJ2-2 | 14 | TRBV20-1 | many | CSARQGSGTGELFF | TGCAGTGCTAGACAGGGGAGCGGTACCGGGGAGCTGTTTTTT